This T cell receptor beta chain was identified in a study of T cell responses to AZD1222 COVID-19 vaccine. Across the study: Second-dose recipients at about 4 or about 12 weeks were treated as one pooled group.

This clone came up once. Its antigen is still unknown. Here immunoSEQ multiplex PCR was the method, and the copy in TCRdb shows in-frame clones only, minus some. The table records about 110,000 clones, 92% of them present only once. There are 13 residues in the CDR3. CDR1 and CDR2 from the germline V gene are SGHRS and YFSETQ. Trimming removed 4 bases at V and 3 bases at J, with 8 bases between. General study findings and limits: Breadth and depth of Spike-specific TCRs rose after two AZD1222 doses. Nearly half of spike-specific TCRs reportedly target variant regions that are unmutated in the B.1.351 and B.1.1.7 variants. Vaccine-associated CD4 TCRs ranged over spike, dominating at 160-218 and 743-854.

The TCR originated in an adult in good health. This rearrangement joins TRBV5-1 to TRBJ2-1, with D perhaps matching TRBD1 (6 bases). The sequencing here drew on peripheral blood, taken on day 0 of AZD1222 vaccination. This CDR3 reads CASSPDSYNEQFF. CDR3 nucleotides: TGCGCCAGCAGCCCGGACAGCTACAATGAGCAGTTCTTC. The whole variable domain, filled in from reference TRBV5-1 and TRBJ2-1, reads KAGVTQTPRYLIKTRGQQVTLSCSPISGHRSVSWYQQTPGQGLQFLFEYFSETQRNKGNFPGRFSGRQFSNSRSEMNVSTLELGDSALYLCASSPDSYNEQFFGPGTRLTVL.